A single sample is the source of the 15 T cell receptor beta chains below, sequenced in a study of blood T cell repertoires in COVID-19. The assay was immunoSEQ multiplex PCR, and TCRdb's table has in-frame clones only and misses some. Found here are roughly 110,000 clones, about two thirds of them singletons; the top ten hold 0.8% to 1%. Sequencing was done on a sample of peripheral blood. The source of these receptors is a human donor with acute or convalescent COVID-19. The donor label of this sample is uncertain.

A few counts support this clone. V usage is TRBV3-1 (or the pseudogene TRBV3-2) and J usage is TRBJ1-5, with D perhaps TRBD1 (6 bases). Looked up from germline, CDR1 is LGHDT and CDR2 is YNNKEL (reference sequence). V was cut by 0 bases and J by 9 bases, with 12 bases left in between. The CDR3 loop spans 14 amino acids. CDR3 in amino acids: CASSQDPDRRPQHF. The CDR3 DNA sequence: TGTGCCAGCAGCCAAGATCCCGACAGGAGGCCCCAGCATTTT.

There are a few counts of this clone. This chain links TRBV9 with TRBJ2-2; TRBD1 aligns across 8 bases. CDR1 and CDR2 from the germline V gene are SGDLS and YYNGEE. Trimming at V came to 4 bases and at J to 0 bases, leaving 2 bases not matched to a gene. There are 15 residues in the CDR3. The CDR3 is CASSSQGANTGELFF. In DNA form, the CDR3 reads TGTGCCAGCAGCTCACAGGGGGCGAACACCGGGGAGCTGTTTTTT. Supplemented by reference TRBV9 and TRBJ2-2, the full variable domain reads DSGVTQTPKHLITATGQRVTLRCSPRSGDLSVYWYQQSLDQGLQFLIQYYNGEERAKGNILERFSAQQFPDLHSELNLSSLELGDSALYFCASSSQGANTGELFFGEGSRLTVL.

This clone appeared once. This CDR3 reads CASSFRGYEQYF. The CDR3 DNA reads TGTGCCAGTAGTTTCCGGGGGTACGAGCAGTACTTC. The genes are TRBV19 and TRBJ2-7; TRBD2 might be the D (6 bases). The V gene lost 5 bases and the J gene lost 4 bases, with 9 bases spanning the gap. CDR1 is LNHDA and CDR2 is SQIVND in the germline V gene (reference sequence). The CDR3 is 12 residues long.

The chain couples TRBV10-1 to TRBJ2-4; D uncertain. The CDR3 has 13 residues. Germline V CDR1 and CDR2: WNHNN, SYGVQD (reference sequence). V was cut by 6 bases and J by 6 bases, with 12 bases left in between. CDR3 residues: CASSRTRGNIQYF. In nucleotides, the CDR3 is TGCGCCAGCAGCCGAACCCGAGGAAACATTCAGTACTTC.

This chain uses TRBV5-1 with TRBJ2-2; TRBD1 is a possible D gene (6 bases). Germline-derived CDR1 and CDR2 are SGHRS and YFSETQ. Trimming removed 4 bases at V and 3 bases at J, with 10 bases between. The CDR3 has 14 residues. CDR3 in amino acids: CASSPGVDTGELFF. The CDR3 nucleotides read TGCGCCAGCAGCCCAGGGGTGGACACCGGGGAGCTGTTTTTT.

This clone was detected only once. The chain is built from TRBV30 and TRBJ1-2; a possible D gene is TRBD1 (5 bases). The CDR3 runs 13 residues. Germline V gene sequence: CDR1 GTSNPN, CDR2 SVGIG (reference sequence). Between the trimmed V and J ends, which lost 0 bases and 4 bases, there was a span of 9 bases. This chain's CDR3 is CAWSVGGTYGYTF. The CDR3 DNA follows: TGTGCCTGGAGTGTGGGGGGGACCTATGGCTACACCTTC.

The gene calls are TRBV5-5 and TRBJ2-5; D call uncertain. The V end was cut by 4 bases, the J end by 1 base, with 11 bases between. Germline V gives CDR1 SGHKS, CDR2 YYEKEE (reference sequence). CDR3 length: 14 amino acids. The chain's CDR3 is CASSKAGGQETQYF. The CDR3 bases are TGTGCCAGCAGCAAGGCAGGTGGCCAAGAGACCCAGTACTTC.

The rearrangement joins TRBV5-4 to TRBJ1-3; 8 nucleotides line up with TRBD1. The J segment lost 4 bases and the V segment lost 4 bases, leaving 1 base of the junction unmatched. Germline CDR1 is SGHNT and CDR2 is YYREEE (reference sequence). The CDR3 totals 13 residues. CDR3: CASSRDRGNTIYF. CDR3 DNA sequence: TGTGCCAGCAGCAGGGACAGGGGAAACACCATATATTTT.

The chain couples TRBV7-2 to TRBJ2-1; 7 nucleotides align to TRBD2. The CDR3 totals 16 residues. Germline CDR1 SGHTA, CDR2 FQGNSA. V shed 5 bases, J shed 4 bases, and the junction held 11 bases outside the gene matches. CDR3 sequence (DNA): TGTGCCAGCAGCGAATCGAGCGGGGCGACTTACAATGAGCAGTTCTTC. It translates to CASSESSGATYNEQFF.

The chain couples TRBV7-6 to TRBJ1-1; possibly TRBD1 for D (5 bases). CDR3 size: 14 residues. From germline, CDR1 is SGHVS and CDR2 FNYEAQ. Trimming removed 0 bases from V and 4 bases from J, with 9 bases in between. CDR3 coding DNA: TGTGCCAGCAGCTTAGCCGCCGGGGGCACTGAAGCTTTCTTT. Protein sequence: CASSLAAGGTEAFF.

This rearrangement joins TRBV4-2 to TRBJ1-5; maybe TRBD1 (6 bases). Per germline, CDR1 LGHNA and CDR2 YNFKEQ. The CDR3 length is 16 residues. The V gene lost 0 bases and the J gene lost 4 bases, with 13 bases spanning the gap. The CDR3 DNA follows: TGTGCCAGCAGCCAAGATGTCGCGAGGGGGAATCAGCCCCAGCATTTT. As protein: CASSQDVARGNQPQHF.

This clone was detected only once. The rearrangement links TRBV5-1 to TRBJ2-7; 9 bases align to TRBD1. V dropped 0 bases and J dropped 0; count of bases not matched to a gene: 1. The CDR3 covers 15 residues. The germline V gene has CDR1 SGHRS and CDR2 YFSETQ. This CDR3 reads CASSLGTGVSYEQYF. The CDR3 nucleotides read TGCGCCAGCAGCTTGGGGACAGGGGTCTCCTACGAGCAGTACTTC.

This clone was observed a few times. This sequence joins TRBV2 and TRBJ1-5; TRBD1 matches 7 bases. The V gene end was trimmed by 5 bases and the J gene end by 6 bases; junction bases not matched to a gene: 7. Per the germline V gene, CDR1 is SNHLY and CDR2 is FYNNEI. The CDR3 has 14 amino acids. The CDR3 loop is CASSRDSLAQPQHF. Here the CDR3 DNA reads TGTGCCAGCAGTCGGGACAGCCTAGCTCAGCCCCAGCATTTT.

Regarding this clone: Sequence at one end of the junction differs from germline and may be a read error. The chain carries TRBV6-1 and TRBJ2-3; TRBD2 agrees at 9 bases. Germline V gene data show CDR1 as MNHNS and CDR2 as SASEGT. The CDR3 extends over 14 amino acids. CDR3 nucleotides: TGTGCCAGCAGTCAAGCGGGGGGTACAGATACGCAGTATTTT. Protein sequence: CASSQAGGTDTQYF.

The chain joins TRBV19 to TRBJ2-4; D is perhaps TRBD1 (5 bases). The CDR3 is 12 residues long. Trimming stripped 5 bases from V and 5 bases from J, with 7 bases between. Germline loops: CDR1 LNHDA, CDR2 SQIVND (reference sequence). The CDR3 DNA follows: TGTGCCAGTAGTCCGACAGAAAACATTCAGTACTTC. As protein: CASSPTENIQYF. Combining the CDR3 with reference TRBV19 and TRBJ2-4 gives the whole variable domain DGGITQSPKYLFRKEGQNVTLSCEQNLNHDAMYWYRQDPGQGLRLIYYSQIVNDFQKGDIAEGYSVSREKKESFPLTVTSAQKNPTAFYLCASSPTENIQYFGAGTRLSVL.